This TCR beta chain stems from a study of tissue T cells after allogeneic stem cell transplantation. Some clones are missing from TCRdb's copy, which holds only in-frame ones; the method was immunoSEQ multiplex PCR. The sample yields 10,000 or so clones, roughly 64% seen once. The germline V gene encodes CDR1 SGHRS and CDR2 YFSETQ. The CDR3 length is 13 residues. V was shortened by 4 bases and J by 10 bases, with 12 bases between the two germline ends. This receptor was identified in a woman between 18 and 50 years old with breast cancer. This specimen consisted of tissue from the ileum, obtained at autopsy. The chain joins TRBV5-1 to TRBJ1-6; D not certain. CDR3 sequence: CASSRVSSSPLHF. In DNA, the CDR3 is TGCGCCAGCAGCCGTGTGTCATCGTCACCCCTCCACTTT.